This T cell receptor (beta chain) emerged from a study of CD4 and CD8 cells across lung adenocarcinoma regions. Localized lung adenocarcinoma, a non-small cell lung cancer, affected the donors. Trimming cost V 4 bases and J 0 bases, with 16 bases left between them. There are 16 residues in the CDR3. Looked up from germline, CDR1 is SGHTA and CDR2 is FQGNSA. TCRdb independently ran MiXCR on the PCR reads; one entry per CDR3 protein. Found here are about 19,000 distinct CDR3 sequences, 50% of them singletons; the top ten hold around a third. This clonotype is termed medium-sized. This chain uses TRBV7-2 with TRBJ2-7; D is perhaps TRBD2 (7 bases). Source material: CD8+ T cells from the margin of a lung tumor. The receptor's source is a male donor with lung adenocarcinoma. The CD4 and CD8 labels of this study may be unreliable. Here the CDR3 reads CASSSKAGTSSYEQYF. CDR3 DNA sequence: TGTGCCAGCAGCTCCAAAGCGGGGACAAGCTCCTACGAGCAGTACTTC.